This is a list of T cell receptor beta chains from one sample in a study of long-term antiretroviral therapy in people with HIV. Sequencing used immunoSEQ multiplex PCR; TCRdb keeps in-frame clones, though not all of them. The table has roughly 42,000 clones, around 83% seen once; the top ten hold under 7.5%. Sample: unsorted PBMCs, taken 3.1 years after starting antiretroviral therapy. The source of these receptors is a woman aged 45-60 years with HIV. Both conserved end residues are part of each CDR3. A D gene is named only where the DNA matches it firmly. Size tells how often a clone was seen (once, few, many) or the class of an expanded clone, and some rows leave it out.

J gene | clone size | D gene | V gene | CDR3 protein | CDR3 DNA
TRBJ1-2 | few | TRBD1 | TRBV2 | CASSVRTGGSNYGYTF | TGTGCCAGCAGTGTTCGGACAGGGGGATCTAACTATGGCTACACCTTC
TRBJ2-7 | . | . | TRBV29-1 | CSVSHRDNSYEQYF | TGCAGCGTTTCCCACAGAGACAACTCCTACGAGCAGTACTTC
TRBJ1-2 | . | . | TRBV6-5 | CASSTGRRGYTF | TGTGCCAGCAGTACGGGCCGGCGGGGCTACACCTTC
TRBJ1-4 | . | . | TRBV6-6 | CASSSGQSTNEKLFF | TGTGCCAGCAGTTCCGGGCAGTCAACTAATGAAAAACTGTTTTTT
TRBJ1-1 | . | . | TRBV7-9 | CASRPPIIIRGNTEAFF | TGTGCCAGCAGACCTCCCATTATAATCAGGGGGAACACTGAAGCTTTCTTT
TRBJ2-7 | . | TRBD1 | TRBV5-4 | CASSSRQGNQYEQYF | TGTGCCAGCAGCAGTCGACAGGGGAATCAGTACGAGCAGTACTTC
TRBJ2-1 | once | TRBD2 | TRBV5-3 | CAPREGPYNEQFF | TGTGCCCCCCGGGAGGGGCCCTACAATGAGCAGTTCTTC
TRBJ2-7 | . | . | TRBV4-3 | CASSQDRQSYEQYF | TGCGCCAGCAGCCAAGACAGGCAATCCTACGAGCAGTACTTC
TRBJ1-4 | once | TRBD1 | TRBV30 | CAWRAGQGANEKLFF | TGTGCCTGGAGGGCTGGACAGGGGGCTAATGAAAAACTGTTTTTT
TRBJ1-3 | once | . | TRBV19 | CASSIGPRSGDTIYF | TGTGCCAGTAGTATAGGTCCGCGGTCGGGGGACACCATATATTTT
TRBJ2-3 | . | TRBD1 | TRBV29-1 | CSVESGQGASSDTQYF | TGCAGCGTTGAATCGGGCCAGGGGGCTAGCTCAGATACGCAGTATTTT
TRBJ1-1 | . | TRBD1 | TRBV4-2 | CASSRIGRQGGSTEAFF | TGTGCCAGCAGCCGGATAGGACGACAGGGGGGGAGCACTGAAGCTTTCTTT
TRBJ1-2 | . | . | TRBV6-5 | CASSYRRTTFQGYTF | TGTGCCAGCAGTTATAGGCGTACCACTTTCCAGGGCTACACCTTC
TRBJ1-2 | . | TRBD1 | TRBV5-1 | CASSLSHAKTGRVYGYTF | TGCGCCAGCAGCTTGAGCCACGCCAAGACAGGGAGGGTCTATGGCTACACCTTC
TRBJ1-5 | . | . | TRBV19 | CASSTPGRDNQPQHF | TGTGCCAGTAGTACCCCAGGGCGGGACAATCAGCCCCAGCATTTT
TRBJ1-2 | . | TRBD1 | TRBV7-2 | CASSLRTGNYGYTF | TGTGCCAGCAGCTTAAGGACAGGGAACTATGGCTACACCTTC
TRBJ2-7 | . | TRBD2 | TRBV5-4 | CASSPAIGGSGGDSYEQYF | TGTGCCAGCAGCCCCGCGATTGGCGGGAGCGGGGGCGACTCCTACGAGCAGTACTTC
TRBJ2-7 | . | . | TRBV7-9 | CASSLGGALYEQYF | TGTGCCAGCAGCTTAGGGGGGGCCCTCTACGAGCAGTACTTC
TRBJ2-1 | . | TRBD2 | TRBV7-2 | CASSLRWASGGYDNEQFF | TGTGCCAGCAGCTTAAGATGGGCTAGCGGCGGATACGACAATGAGCAGTTCTTC
TRBJ2-1 | . | TRBD2 | TRBV2 | CASSDRGGGAGEQFF | TGTGCCAGCAGTGACCGCGGCGGGGGGGCCGGGGAGCAGTTCTTC
TRBJ2-1 | . | . | TRBV29-1 | CSSGQSISYNEQFF | TGCAGCAGCGGACAGTCCATCTCCTACAATGAGCAGTTCTTC
TRBJ1-1 | few | TRBD1 | TRBV28 | CASSRTGQVNTEAFF | TGTGCCAGCAGCAGAACGGGACAGGTGAACACTGAAGCTTTCTTT
TRBJ2-7 | . | . | TRBV6-6 | CASSVIQGTTYEQYF | TGTGCCAGCAGTGTAATCCAGGGGACCACCTACGAGCAGTACTTC
TRBJ2-4 | . | . | TRBV9 | CASSVYGNIQYF | TGTGCCAGCAGCGTATATGGAAACATTCAGTACTTC
TRBJ2-2 | . | TRBD1 | TRBV11-2 | CASSSSGGAGTGELFF | TGTGCCAGCAGTTCCTCAGGGGGCGCGGGCACCGGGGAGCTGTTTTTT
TRBJ2-1 | once | . | TRBV7-2 | CASSLGGQVNEQFF | TGTGCCAGCAGCCTGGGGGGCCAGGTCAATGAGCAGTTCTTC
TRBJ2-7 | . | . | TRBV30 | CAWATSILHEQYF | TGTGCCTGGGCTACTAGCATTCTCCACGAGCAGTACTTC
TRBJ1-6 | . | TRBD1 | TRBV6-5 | CASSSTGNNSPLHF | TGTGCCAGCAGTTCGACAGGGAATAATTCACCCCTCCACTTT
TRBJ1-6 | few | . | TRBV5-6 | CASSQGQLDNSPLHF | TGTGCCAGCAGCCAAGGACAGCTCGATAATTCACCCCTCCACTTT
TRBJ1-5 | once | . | TRBV11-2 | CASSNKGNQPQHF | TGTGCCAGCAGCAACAAAGGCAATCAGCCCCAGCATTTT
TRBJ1-2 | . | TRBD1 | TRBV10-3 | CAISESQATGYYGYTF | TGTGCCATCAGTGAGTCCCAGGCGACAGGGTACTATGGCTACACCTTC
TRBJ2-3 | . | TRBD2 | TRBV6-4 | CASSDGLDRHTQYF | TGTGCCAGCAGTGACGGACTAGACCGACATACGCAGTATTTT
TRBJ2-2 | few | . | TRBV29-1 | CSVETPGELFF | TGCAGCGTTGAGACTCCCGGGGAGCTGTTTTTT
TRBJ2-7 | . | . | TRBV25-1 | CASSEFGSQTGQYF | TGTGCCAGCAGTGAATTCGGGTCTCAGACCGGGCAGTACTTC
TRBJ2-7 | . | TRBD1 | TRBV7-9 | CASGGQDRTRFSYEQYF | TGTGCCAGCGGGGGACAGGACAGAACACGTTTCTCCTACGAGCAGTACTTC
TRBJ2-1 | . | TRBD2 | TRBV18 | CASSPTSGGPLSSYNEQFF | TGTGCCAGCTCACCGACTAGCGGGGGGCCGTTGAGCTCCTACAATGAGCAGTTCTTC
TRBJ1-1 | . | . | TRBV11-2 | CASSLDRGPNTEAFF | TGTGCCAGCAGCTTAGACCGCGGCCCGAACACTGAAGCTTTCTTT
TRBJ2-7 | . | . | TRBV27 | CASSLGVPSAYEQYF | TGTGCCAGCAGTTTAGGAGTTCCGTCGGCATACGAGCAGTACTTC
TRBJ1-1 | once | . | TRBV6-1 | CASSGGTEAFF | TGTGCCAGCAGTGGAGGGACTGAAGCTTTCTTT
TRBJ2-5 | . | . | TRBV6-6 | CASSLTGMETQYF | TGTGCCAGCAGTTTAACAGGGATGGAGACCCAGTACTTC
TRBJ2-1 | . | . | TRBV6-5 | CASSRLGGDEQFF | TGTGCCAGCAGCCGCTTAGGTGGGGATGAGCAGTTCTTC